Presented here are 14 T cell receptor beta chains from one specimen sequenced in a study of post-analysis software for immune sequencing data. General observations from the study: Five TRBV segments, including TRBV5-6, TRBV5-1 and TRBV20-1, were more frequent in patients than controls.

Unique molecular identifiers tagged the TCR beta cDNA libraries. TCRdb used MiXCR to reprocess the PCR reads, holding one entry per CDR3 protein. This table holds around 250,000 distinct CDR3 sequences, 36% found once. Their antigens remain unidentified. Sequencing was performed on blood. The source is a girl aged 10 to 17 with multiple sclerosis.

This clonotype was observed at least ten times. CDR3: CASSSPLGQETQYF. The CDR3 DNA is TGTGCCAGCAGCTCCCCGTTGGGACAAGAGACCCAGTACTTC. The chain couples TRBV7-9 to TRBJ2-5; the D is unclear. Trimming left V 4 bases short and J 2 bases short, with 11 bases between. The CDR3 is made up of 14 amino acids. CDR1 and CDR2 (germline): SEHNR, FQNEAQ (reference sequence).

The rearrangement links TRBV3-1 to TRBJ1-1; possible D gene TRBD1, 5 bases. Trimming stripped 1 base from V and 1 base from J, with 7 bases between. CDR1 is LGHDT, CDR2 YNNKEL, per germline (reference sequence). CDR3 length equals 14 residues. CDR3: CASSQGQTNTEAFF. The DNA for the CDR3 is TGTGCCAGCAGCCAAGGACAGACGAACACTGAAGCTTTCTTT.

This clonotype has just one count. The chain recombines TRBV7-2 with TRBJ2-1; unclear D gene. This CDR3 is 17 amino acids long. V was trimmed by 2 bases and J by 5 bases, leaving 19 bases between them. Germline lookup yields CDR1 SGHTA and CDR2 FQGNSA. CDR3 sequence: CASSLLPSALLDNEQFF. Here the CDR3 DNA reads TGTGCCAGCAGCTTACTCCCCTCCGCACTCCTAGACAATGAGCAGTTCTTC. Variable domain in full (rest from reference TRBV7-2 and TRBJ2-1): GAGVSQSPSNKVTEKGKDVELRCDPISGHTALYWYRQSLGQGLEFLIYFQGNSAPDKSGLPSDRFSAERTGGSVSTLTIQRTQQEDSAVYLCASSLLPSALLDNEQFFGPGTRLTVL.

This clonotype has just a few counts. This may arise from a read error, as a much more abundant clone is one base away. The J gene is TRBJ2-1, the V gene TRBV5-1; 8 nucleotides align to TRBD2. CDR1 is SGHRS, CDR2 YFSETQ, per germline. This CDR3 has 14 residues. V shed 4 bases, J shed 7 bases, and the junction held 7 bases outside the gene matches. The CDR3 bases are TGCGCCAGCAGCCCAACCCGGGGGGGGAATGAGCAGTTCTTC. Protein sequence: CASSPTRGGNEQFF.

J is TRBJ2-3 and V is TRBV14, with no clear D. The CDR3 sequence is 19 residues long. Trimming took 1 base from V and 0 from J, leaving 20 bases between them. Germline lookup yields CDR1 SGHDN and CDR2 FVKESK. This CDR3 is CASSQGERRLASSTDTQYF. The CDR3 DNA reads TGTGCCAGCAGCCAAGGGGAACGGCGGTTAGCTTCTAGCACAGATACGCAGTATTTT.

At least ten counts were recorded for this clonotype. The CDR3, as DNA: TGTGCCAGCAGTTTATTTGAGGCAGAGACCCAGTACTTC. Encoded protein: CASSLFEAETQYF. The chain uses TRBV12-3 or TRBV12-4 and TRBJ2-5; D gene uncertain. V lost 2 bases to trimming and J lost 4 bases, with 8 bases between them. The CDR3 contains 13 residues.

In DNA, the CDR3 is TGTGCCAGCAGCTTAGGTCACAGGGAGGGAGAGACCCAGTACTTC. This codes for CASSLGHREGETQYF. This chain uses TRBV7-6 with TRBJ2-5; possibly TRBD2 for D (7 bases). Germline V lookup: CDR1 SGHVS, CDR2 FNYEAQ. The V end lost 1 base, the J end lost 4 bases, and 13 bases lay between the germline ends. The CDR3 sequence is 15 residues long.

This clonotype was seen ten or more times. The V call is TRBV11-1, the J call TRBJ2-3; D is uncertain. The V end lost 5 bases, the J end lost 6 bases, and 24 bases lay between the germline ends. The CDR3 sequence is 17 residues long. Germline V gene data show CDR1 as SGHAT and CDR2 as FQDESV (reference sequence). The CDR3 loop reads CASSPARPSAGWDTQYF. In DNA form, the CDR3 reads TGTGCCAGCAGCCCCGCCCGACCGTCGGCCGGATGGGATACGCAGTATTTT.

The gene calls are TRBV7-2 and TRBJ2-7; 9 positions match TRBD1. The CDR3 contains 13 residues. Trimming removed 5 bases from V and 6 bases from J; junction bases left unmatched: 5. CDR1 is SGHTA, CDR2 FQGNSA, per germline. DNA for the CDR3: TGTGCCAGCAGCACCATGGACAGGGGCGAGCAGTACTTC. Its protein product is CASSTMDRGEQYF.

This clonotype was picked up many times. The gene calls are TRBV7-8 and TRBJ2-1; 14 bases align to TRBD2. CDR3 size: 15 residues. CDR1 SGHVS and CDR2 FQNEAQ come from the germline V gene. V trimming: 5 bases; J trimming: 7 bases; junction bases outside the gene matches: 4. The CDR3 DNA reads TGTGCCAGCAGCGAGACTAGCGGGGGGGGTAATGAGCAGTTCTTC. Protein product: CASSETSGGGNEQFF.

This clonotype was counted at least ten times. J is TRBJ2-5 and V is TRBV14; D is ambiguous. The CDR3 totals 15 residues. The germline V and J ends were trimmed by 4 bases and 1 base, with 13 bases remaining between them. Germline CDR1 reads SGHDN; CDR2 reads FVKESK. CDR3 DNA sequence: TGTGCCAGCAGCCTCATCCAGGTTTCCCAAGAGACCCAGTACTTC. This gives the protein CASSLIQVSQETQYF.

The J gene is TRBJ1-2, the V gene TRBV5-1; TRBD1 aligns across 7 bases. The trim removed 3 bases at V and 7 bases at J, leaving 9 bases unmatched. The CDR3 consists of 14 residues. From germline, CDR1 is SGHRS and CDR2 YFSETQ. The CDR3 nucleotides are TGCGCCAGCAGCTGCGGACAGGAGGCGGGTGGCTACACCTTC. This gives the protein CASSCGQEAGGYTF.

As to this clonotype: This may come from a read error, since a much larger clone is one base off. This chain links TRBV28 with TRBJ1-2; D ambiguous. The CDR3 loop spans 12 amino acids. The germline V gene encodes CDR1 MDHEN and CDR2 SYDVKM. In nucleotides, the CDR3 is TGTGCCGGCAGTACACGCAACTATGGCTACACCTTC. Its translation: CAGSTRNYGYTF.

Remarks on this clonotype: This could be a read error, since a much larger clone is one nucleotide away. In DNA form, the CDR3 reads TGTGCCACCAGTGACAGGGAGCAGGGTGATGAGCAGTTCTTC. This encodes CATSDREQGDEQFF. The rearrangement uses TRBV24-1 and TRBJ2-1, with D perhaps TRBD1 or TRBD2 (5 bases each). Trimming took off 4 bases at V and 8 bases at J, with 14 bases between the two ends. The germline V gene has CDR1 KGHDR and CDR2 SFDVKD. The CDR3 extends over 14 amino acids.